The 29 T cell receptor beta chains listed next were all sequenced from one sample in a study of blood T cell repertoires in COVID-19. Assay used: immunoSEQ multiplex PCR; TCRdb lists only in-frame clones, some missing. The repertoire holds 90,000 to 150,000 clones, 60% to 85% seen once, with approximately 0.86% in the top ten. The sample consisted of peripheral blood. These receptors were taken from a human donor with acute or convalescent COVID-19. The donor label of this sample is uncertain.

This clone has only a few counts. A junction boundary mismatches the germline segment, possibly from a read error. The chain joins TRBV2 to TRBJ1-4, with 8 bases matching TRBD1. The CDR3 sequence is 10 residues long. CDR1 SNHLY and CDR2 FYNNEI come from the germline V gene. CDR3 sequence reads: CASGDRRAVF. The CDR3 DNA sequence: TGTGCCAGCGGGGACAGGCGGGCGGTTTTT.

The chain joins TRBV25-1 to TRBJ2-1; maybe TRBD2 (6 bases). The germline gives CDR1 MGHDK, CDR2 SYGVNS. The CDR3 loop spans 17 amino acids. The ends were cut back, 3 bases at V and 5 bases at J, with 20 bases in the middle. The CDR3 DNA reads TGTGCCAGCAGTGATCCCCTGGCGGGGACGGGCCACAATGAGCAGTTCTTC. This codes for CASSDPLAGTGHNEQFF.

The genes are TRBV6-5 and TRBJ2-1; perhaps TRBD2 as D (6 bases). The CDR3 contains 14 residues. Deletions cut 11 bases from V and 4 bases from J, with 18 bases between. Germline-derived CDR1 and CDR2 are MNHEY and SVGAGI. CDR3 amino acids: CAARESVYYNEQFF. The CDR3, as DNA: TGTGCCGCCCGGGAGTCGGTTTATTACAATGAGCAGTTCTTC.

The rearrangement joins TRBV29-1 to TRBJ1-2; D possibly corresponds to TRBD1 (5 bases). Germline V CDR1 and CDR2: SQVTM, ANQGSEA. The CDR3 runs 12 residues. Trimming shortened V by 5 bases and J by 4 bases, and 11 bases separated the two germline ends. The CDR3 bases are TGCAGCGTTAGTCAGGGCCTCTATGGCTACACCTTC. Translation gives CSVSQGLYGYTF.

This clone has only one observation. The chain combines TRBV3-1 (or the pseudogene TRBV3-2) with TRBJ2-7; possibly TRBD1 for D (6 bases). The CDR3 sequence is 13 residues long. V was pared by 3 bases and J by 3 bases, with 9 bases between. Germline lookup yields CDR1 LGHDT and CDR2 YNNKEL (reference sequence). CDR3 coding DNA: TGTGCCAGCAGCCAGGGACACAGCTACGAGCAGTACGTC. This gives the protein CASSQGHSYEQYV.

This chain connects TRBV5-8 to TRBJ1-5; 7 bases fit TRBD1. The V gene's germline CDR1 is SGHTS and CDR2 YDEGEE. The J segment lost 0 bases and the V segment lost 4 bases, leaving 7 bases of the junction unmatched. This CDR3 is built from 16 residues. The CDR3 spells CASSPGTAYSNQPQHF. In DNA form, the CDR3 reads TGTGCCAGCAGCCCCGGGACAGCCTATAGCAATCAGCCCCAGCATTTT.

This clone is a singleton in its sample. The rearrangement links TRBV20-1 to TRBJ2-3, with D uncertain. The CDR3 runs to 13 residues. Germline assignment: CDR1 DFQATT and CDR2 SNEGSKA (reference sequence). V lost 3 bases and J 1 base, leaving 8 bases between the germline ends. In DNA, the CDR3 is TGCAGTGCTAGTTGGTCGGGCACAGATACGCAGTATTTT. It encodes CSASWSGTDTQYF.

The rearrangement links TRBV5-1 to TRBJ2-4; D is ambiguous. CDR3 size: 15 residues. CDR1 is SGHRS, CDR2 YFSETQ, per germline. V was shortened by 1 base and J by 2 bases, with 10 bases between the two germline ends. In nucleotides, the CDR3 is TGCGCCAGCAGCTTGTCAGGTGGAACCAAAAACATTCAGTACTTC. This translates into CASSLSGGTKNIQYF. Looking up the rest from reference TRBV5-1 and TRBJ2-4 gives the full variable domain: KAGVTQTPRYLIKTRGQQVTLSCSPISGHRSVSWYQQTPGQGLQFLFEYFSETQRNKGNFPGRFSGRQFSNSRSEMNVSTLELGDSALYLCASSLSGGTKNIQYFGAGTRLSVL.

The V call is TRBV18, the J call TRBJ1-1; 8 bases agree with TRBD1. Germline V gene lookup returns CDR1 KGHSH and CDR2 LQKENI. This CDR3 contains 15 residues. The V segment lost 4 bases and the J segment 2 bases; nucleotides outside the gene matches: 6. CDR3 protein: CASSLRDRLNTEAFF. The CDR3 bases are TGTGCCAGCTCACTACGGGACAGGCTCAACACTGAAGCTTTCTTT.

This chain uses TRBV5-1 with TRBJ1-6; 7 nucleotides align to TRBD1. The CDR3 is 14 residues long. In germline, CDR1 is SGHRS, CDR2 YFSETQ. V lost 2 bases to trimming and J lost 10 bases; unmatched junction nucleotides: 6. The CDR3 here is CASSLGVTGSPLHF. Here the CDR3 DNA reads TGCGCCAGCAGCTTAGGTGTGACAGGGTCACCCCTCCACTTT. Using reference TRBV5-1 and TRBJ1-6 for the parts outside the CDR3, the full variable domain is KAGVTQTPRYLIKTRGQQVTLSCSPISGHRSVSWYQQTPGQGLQFLFEYFSETQRNKGNFPGRFSGRQFSNSRSEMNVSTLELGDSALYLCASSLGVTGSPLHFGNGTRLTVT.

V is TRBV4-2 and J is TRBJ2-1; 8 positions agree with TRBD1. The CDR3 spans 14 residues. V lost 4 bases and J lost 5; bases outside the gene matches: 4. Germline V gives CDR1 LGHNA, CDR2 YNFKEQ. This chain's CDR3 is CASSPGQGDNEQFF. CDR3 bases: TGTGCCAGCAGCCCCGGACAGGGAGACAATGAGCAGTTCTTC.

This clone has just a few counts. The J gene is TRBJ2-1, the V gene TRBV3-1 (or the pseudogene TRBV3-2), with 7 bases lining up with TRBD2. The CDR3 length is 15 residues. Losses at the gene ends were 4 bases for V and 10 bases for J; bases not matched to a gene: 13. Germline lookup yields CDR1 LGHDT and CDR2 YNNKEL (reference sequence). As DNA, the CDR3 is TGTGCCAGCAGCCCGGTGGGAGGGGTTGGGGACGAGCAGTTCTTC. Translating gives CASSPVGGVGDEQFF.

A single count supports this clone. CDR3 sequence reads: CASSHSGQIYGYTF. CDR3 nucleotide sequence: TGTGCCAGCAGTCACTCGGGACAAATCTATGGCTACACCTTC. The chain employs TRBV28 and TRBJ1-2; D might be TRBD1 (6 bases). The germline gives CDR1 MDHEN, CDR2 SYDVKM. The V and J ends lost 5 bases and 4 bases respectively, with 14 bases between them. CDR3 size: 14 residues.

The genes are TRBV23-1 and TRBJ2-5; TRBD1 might be the D (5 bases). TRBV23-1 carries the ORF label, with uncertain function. Trimming removed 11 bases at V and 0 bases at J, with 19 bases between. The CDR3 runs 15 residues. In nucleotides, the CDR3 is TGCGCCCCTGGGGCACAGGACCTGTACCAAGAGACCCAGTACTTC. As protein: CAPGAQDLYQETQYF.

This clone was recorded once. The chain carries TRBV5-1 and TRBJ1-4; 10 bases are shared with TRBD1. After removal of 4 bases from V and 2 bases from J, the junction contained 5 bases not matched to a gene. There are 16 residues in the CDR3. CDR1 SGHRS and CDR2 YFSETQ come from the germline V gene. The DNA of the CDR3 is TGCGCCAGCAGCCTCGGGACAGGGGCGACTAATGAAAAACTGTTTTTT. It codes for CASSLGTGATNEKLFF.

This clone was seen more than once but under ten times. The chain links TRBV6-1 to TRBJ2-5; 8 positions match TRBD2. Germline CDR1 MNHNS, CDR2 SASEGT. The ends lost 4 bases at V and 0 bases at J; junction bases unmatched: 7. This CDR3 has 16 residues. The CDR3 DNA reads TGTGCCAGCAGTGTGCTTAGCGGGAAGTACCAAGAGACCCAGTACTTC. This gives the protein CASSVLSGKYQETQYF.

This clone was seen more than once but under ten times. The V call is TRBV6-4, the J call TRBJ2-1, with 8 nucleotides matching TRBD2. Trimming at V came to 3 bases and at J to 6 bases, leaving 13 bases not matched to a gene. The CDR3 is 17 residues long. Germline V gene sequence: CDR1 MRHNA, CDR2 SNTAGT. Here the CDR3 DNA reads TGTGCCAGCAGTGAAGGTTTTGCGGGGGGACGAGGCAATGAGCAGTTCTTC. Translated: CASSEGFAGGRGNEQFF.

Here the CDR3 reads CATSDSRQASTDTQYF. DNA for the CDR3: TGTGCCACCAGTGATTCCCGACAGGCTAGCACAGATACGCAGTATTTT. The chain couples TRBV24-1 to TRBJ2-3; D is perhaps TRBD1 (6 bases). The germline CDR1 and CDR2 sequences are KGHDR and SFDVKD. The CDR3 runs 16 residues. With 2 bases removed from V and 0 bases from J, the gap between germline ends came to 11 bases.

This sequence joins TRBV28 and TRBJ2-3; 7 nucleotides line up with TRBD2. The CDR3 sequence is 15 residues long. J lost 5 bases, V lost 3 bases, and 8 bases had no gene match. From germline, CDR1 is MDHEN and CDR2 SYDVKM. CDR3 region: CASSFLGGLGDTQYF. The CDR3 DNA reads as TGTGCCAGCAGTTTTTTGGGAGGGTTGGGAGATACGCAGTATTTT.

This rearrangement joins TRBV29-1 to TRBJ1-2; no clear D. Trimming pared 6 bases from V and 0 bases from J, leaving 11 bases between. The CDR3 totals 13 residues. Germline CDR1 reads SQVTM; CDR2 reads ANQGSEA. CDR3 sequence (DNA): TGCAGCGTGAGTGGTACCGCTAACTATGGCTACACCTTC. Protein: CSVSGTANYGYTF. Complete variable domain (other parts from reference TRBV29-1 and TRBJ1-2): SAVISQKPSRDICQRGTSLTIQCQVDSQVTMMFWYRQQPGQSLTLIATANQGSEATYESGFVIDKFPISRPNLTFSTLTVSNMSPEDSSIYLCSVSGTANYGYTFGSGTRLTVV.

The V and J genes are TRBV25-1 and TRBJ1-6; D not resolved. Germline V gives CDR1 MGHDK, CDR2 SYGVNS. V was clipped by 3 bases and J by 3 bases, with 9 bases between them. CDR3 size: 15 residues. The CDR3 protein is CASSETLGYNSPLHF. The CDR3 nucleotides are TGTGCCAGCAGTGAGACTCTCGGCTATAATTCACCCCTCCACTTT.

The chain combines TRBV7-2 with TRBJ2-7; D may be TRBD1 (6 bases). The germline V gene has CDR1 SGHTA and CDR2 FQGNSA. This CDR3 comprises 17 residues. With 4 bases removed from V and 0 bases from J, the gap between germline ends came to 19 bases. CDR3 nucleotide sequence: TGTGCCAGCAGCTCCCAGGCTCTTAGGGGGACCTCCTACGAGCAGTACTTC. It codes for CASSSQALRGTSYEQYF.

The gene calls are TRBV5-5 and TRBJ1-2, with D tentatively TRBD1 (6 bases). There are 15 residues in the CDR3. Germline CDR1 and CDR2: SGHKS and YYEKEE (reference sequence). V shed 0 bases and J shed 4 bases, with 13 bases lying between them. CDR3 bases: TGTGCCAGCAGCTTGGAAGGACAGACTACCTATGGCTACACCTTC. Its protein product is CASSLEGQTTYGYTF.

The V and J genes are TRBV2 and TRBJ2-5, with 7 nucleotides matching TRBD2. Per the germline V gene, CDR1 is SNHLY and CDR2 is FYNNEI. After removal of 0 bases from V and 2 bases from J, the junction contained 6 bases not matched to a gene. This CDR3 has 16 residues. CDR3 DNA: TGTGCCAGCAGTGAAGCGCTTGGGGGGGGTCAAGAGACCCAGTACTTC. Amino acids: CASSEALGGGQETQYF.

This chain connects TRBV10-3 to TRBJ2-3, with no clear D. The V gene lost 4 bases and the J gene lost 5 bases, with 10 bases spanning the gap. The CDR3 has 13 residues. Germline loops: CDR1 ENHRY, CDR2 SYGVKD. As DNA, the CDR3 is TGTGCCATCAGTGTACGGGTTGAAGATACGCAGTATTTT. Translation: CAISVRVEDTQYF.

J is TRBJ2-1 and V is TRBV18; 9 bases match TRBD2. J gave up 5 bases and V 3 bases, and 8 bases lay outside the gene matches. The CDR3 totals 16 residues. Germline assignment: CDR1 KGHSH and CDR2 LQKENI. This CDR3 reads CASSPPRTSDHNEQFF. The CDR3 coding sequence is TGTGCCAGCTCACCTCCAAGGACTAGCGATCACAATGAGCAGTTCTTC.

This clone was found a few times. The J gene is TRBJ1-1, the V gene TRBV5-6, with D possibly being TRBD1 (6 bases). The CDR3 is 13 residues long. V was shortened by 6 bases and J by 4 bases, with 13 bases between the two germline ends. Germline values: CDR1 SGHDT, CDR2 YYEEEE. The CDR3 sequence: CASMLGASTEAFF. As DNA, the CDR3 is TGTGCCAGCATGCTGGGGGCGAGCACTGAAGCTTTCTTT.

V usage is TRBV5-1 and J usage is TRBJ2-3; D possibly corresponds to TRBD1 (5 bases). This CDR3 comprises 13 residues. Looked up from germline, CDR1 is SGHRS and CDR2 is YFSETQ. Trimming shortened V by 1 base and J by 6 bases, and 9 bases separated the two germline ends. The CDR3: CASSLQGYDTQYF. The DNA for the CDR3 is TGCGCCAGCAGCTTGCAGGGTTATGATACGCAGTATTTT.

The chain recombines TRBV19 with TRBJ2-2; TRBD2 is a possible D gene (6 bases). The CDR3 loop spans 14 amino acids. The V end lost 6 bases, the J end lost 8 bases, and 16 bases lay between the germline ends. Germline V gene lookup returns CDR1 LNHDA and CDR2 SQIVND (reference sequence). CDR3 residues: CASRRREAAGELFF. The CDR3 DNA is TGTGCCAGTAGAAGGAGGGAAGCCGCGGGGGAGCTGTTTTTT.